This T cell receptor (beta chain) originates from a study of CD8 T cells in Susac syndrome (dated by TCRdb to between 2017 and 2020). A note on the overall study: Among the sequenced Susac syndrome patients, five or six had clinically active disease and roughly eight were in clinical remission. At blood withdrawal, Susac syndrome patients were therapy-naive, treated with corticosteroids (with IVIg additionally given to some), or treated with IVIg alone. Whether CD8+ T cell activation and differentiation in Susac syndrome was antigen driven was tested using repertoire sequencing. Overall study outcomes, separate from this receptor: No clonal expansion was detected in the CD4+ T cell repertoire of Susac syndrome patients. The study acknowledged that relatively few individuals were included in the TCR sequencing and HLA analysis.

RNA was extracted with the RNeasy kit and about 0.5 to 1 ug was reverse transcribed using random hexamers. The immunoSEQ multiplex PCR assay, which covers 54 Vbeta and 13 Jbeta segments, was used to amplify TCR beta CDR3 regions. Bias from PCR amplification was corrected by using a synthetic template baseline for primer optimization and for computational correction. On the authors' methods: Reads were annotated to V, D and J genes per IMGT and analyzed with immunoSEQ Analyzer, keeping only productive sequences. Clonality was calculated as one minus the Shannon entropy normalized by log2 of the number of productive unique sequences. Public and private clones were assessed among the 100 most prevalent clones of each patient and control. A clone was defined as Susac-specific if it was absent from the healthy and MS cohorts, from 1052 published viral clones and from other ImmuneACCESS disease sequences. Through fastp at Q25 and MiXCR, TCRdb rebuilt clones from the public reads, retaining in-frame beta chains. All rows with the same CDR3 protein become a single entry with the most common DNA and genes. TCRdb, not the authors, supplied the V and J calls. This sample gives some 160,000 distinct CDR3 sequences in total; 85% to 95% of them show up just once. The ten largest make up approximately 0.11% of the sample.

The V end gives up 4 bases and the J end 1 base, leaving 6 bases in the junction not matched to a gene. Spanning cysteine to phenylalanine, the CDR3 consists of 16 amino acids. The read is trimmed to its CDR3 DNA, 48 bases read in frame from base 1. On this clonotype itself: No cognate antigen has been identified for it. Base qualities are not at hand, and no much larger clone is one base apart.

Peripheral blood CD8+ and CD4+ T cells from healthy donors, Susac syndrome patients and multiple sclerosis patients were profiled by high-throughput TCR beta sequencing. Susac syndrome patients met recently defined diagnostic criteria for definite or probable disease. Bulk CD8+ and CD4+ T cells were purified magnetically by negative isolation, whereas CD8+ TEMRA cells were enriched by FACS. Blood was collected in EDTA tubes and processed within 24 hours, with PBMCs isolated through density gradient centrifugation. PBMCs intended for TCR sequencing were cryopreserved in liquid nitrogen and were subsequently thawed in a 37 degrees C water bath. The sorted or isolated CD4+, CD8+ and CD8+ TEMRA cells reached a purity of at least 90%.

The clonotype comes from a human donor with Susac syndrome. The sample comprised CD4+ T cells from PBMCs. The chain uses TRBV5-3 and TRBJ1-5; the junction holds 9 bases that match TRBD1. TRBV5-3 is known as an ORF, though its function is uncertain. The nucleotide sequence reads as follows: TGTGCCAGAAGCCAGCTGACAGGGGGAAGCAATCAGCCCCAGCATTTT. This codes for CARSQLTGGSNQPQHF.